These 22 T cell receptor beta chains were sequenced from one sample in a study of T cells after yellow fever vaccination. TCRdb analysed the 5' RACE reads with MiXCR anew, one entry per CDR3 protein. Counted here are about 550,000 distinct CDR3 sequences, 19% occurring once; the ten biggest clones make up 13% to 15%. The sequenced sample was PBMCs, obtained 15 days after the yellow fever booster vaccination. These receptors all come from a young man who received the YFV17D yellow fever vaccine.

This clonotype has a handful of counts. V and J are TRBV5-1 and TRBJ2-1; 12 bases align to TRBD2. CDR3 size: 14 residues. With 4 bases clipped from V and 8 bases from J, the junction kept 4 bases outside the gene matches. The germline CDR1 and CDR2 sequences are SGHRS and YFSETQ. The CDR3, as DNA: TGCGCCAGCAGCCGGACTAGCGGGACCTATGAGCAGTTCTTC. Translating it yields CASSRTSGTYEQFF.

This chain connects TRBV20-1 to TRBJ1-6, with a weak D call TRBD1 (5 bases). Trimming removed 1 base at V and 5 bases at J, with 9 bases between. This CDR3 is 14 amino acids long. The germline gives CDR1 DFQATT, CDR2 SNEGSKA (reference sequence). CDR3 bases: TGCAGTGCTAGAGGGGGGTGGAATAATTCACCCCTCCACTTT. It translates to CSARGGWNNSPLHF.

This clonotype was picked up a small number of times. The V and J genes are TRBV10-3 and TRBJ2-7; D not certain. Germline CDR1 and CDR2: ENHRY and SYGVKD. V lost 2 bases to trimming and J lost 2 bases, with 7 bases between them. The CDR3 has 13 amino acids. The CDR3 spells CAISEGSAYEQYF. Written as DNA, the CDR3 is TGTGCCATCAGTGAGGGCAGTGCCTACGAGCAGTACTTC.

This clonotype was observed many times. V and J are TRBV7-2 and TRBJ2-1; maybe TRBD2 (6 bases). The CDR3 runs 12 residues. From germline, CDR1 is SGHTA and CDR2 FQGNSA. V was trimmed by 0 bases and J by 10 bases, leaving 7 bases between them. DNA of the CDR3: TGTGCCAGCAGCTTAGCGGGAGGAGAGCAGTTCTTC. This sequence encodes CASSLAGGEQFF. The full variable domain, completed using reference TRBV7-2 and TRBJ2-1, is GAGVSQSPSNKVTEKGKDVELRCDPISGHTALYWYRQSLGQGLEFLIYFQGNSAPDKSGLPSDRFSAERTGGSVSTLTIQRTQQEDSAVYLCASSLAGGEQFFGPGTRLTVL.

In DNA, the CDR3 is TGCAGCGTTGACTGGGGACTAGCGGGAAACGGGCCCGGGGAGCTGTTTTTT. This encodes CSVDWGLAGNGPGELFF. This chain connects TRBV29-1 to TRBJ2-2; the match to TRBD2 covers 13 bases. The CDR3 is made up of 17 amino acids. Trimming took 3 bases from V and 6 from J; bases not matched to a gene: 10. The V gene's germline CDR1 is SQVTM and CDR2 ANQGSEA.

The V gene is TRBV29-1, the J gene TRBJ2-7; D may match TRBD1 or TRBD2 (5 bases each). Germline V gives CDR1 SQVTM, CDR2 ANQGSEA. V was clipped by 5 bases and J by 5 bases, with 16 bases between them. The CDR3 consists of 13 residues. The CDR3 here is CSVHGTVGNEQYF. The CDR3 region has the DNA TGCAGCGTTCACGGGACGGTGGGGAACGAGCAGTACTTC.

There are a few counts of this clonotype. Here the CDR3 reads CASSLSTPGELFF. In nucleotides, the CDR3 is TGCGCCAGCAGCTTGTCGACACCCGGGGAGCTGTTTTTT. J is TRBJ2-2 and V is TRBV5-1; D call uncertain. Trimming pared 1 base from V and 6 bases from J, leaving 7 bases between. The V gene's germline CDR1 is SGHRS and CDR2 YFSETQ. CDR3 size: 13 residues.

The sample holds many counts of this clonotype. V gene TRBV9 combines with J gene TRBJ2-1; D is uncertain. This CDR3 contains 14 residues. Germline loops: CDR1 SGDLS, CDR2 YYNGEE. V was clipped by 0 bases and J by 1 base, with 5 bases between them. The CDR3 DNA reads as TGTGCCAGCAGCGTAGGTGGGTCCTACAATGAGCAGTTCTTC. Translation: CASSVGGSYNEQFF.

This clonotype was picked up many times. The chain uses TRBV7-3 and TRBJ2-2; D gene unclear. The length of the CDR3 is 14 residues. V gave up 3 bases and J gave up 2 bases, with 7 bases separating them. The germline gives CDR1 SGHTA, CDR2 FQGTGA. The CDR3 reads CASSLDGNTGELFF. The CDR3 bases are TGTGCCAGCAGCTTGGACGGCAACACCGGGGAGCTGTTTTTT.

In its sample, this clonotype was seen many times. The chain joins TRBV20-1 to TRBJ2-1, with D perhaps matching TRBD1 (5 bases). This CDR3 comprises 15 residues. Per the germline V gene, CDR1 is DFQATT and CDR2 is SNEGSKA (reference sequence). The ends were cut back, 0 bases at V and 1 base at J, with 10 bases in the middle. CDR3 in DNA: TGCAGTGCTAGAGATTTGACAGATTCCTACAATGAGCAGTTCTTC. It yields the protein CSARDLTDSYNEQFF.

This chain connects TRBV20-1 to TRBJ2-3, with 7 bases identical to TRBD2. From germline, CDR1 is DFQATT and CDR2 SNEGSKA (reference sequence). The CDR3 consists of 14 residues. In DNA form, the CDR3 reads TGCAGCACCCTTAGGCGGGGGAGCACAGATACGCAGTATTTT. Translated, it gives CSTLRRGSTDTQYF.

The V and J genes are TRBV12-3 or TRBV12-4 and TRBJ2-7; the D gene is possibly TRBD2 (6 bases). This CDR3 is built from 14 residues. Trimming removed 3 bases at V and 0 bases at J, with 9 bases between. The CDR3 protein is CASSFGGFSYEQYF. In DNA form, the CDR3 reads TGTGCCAGCAGTTTCGGGGGATTCTCCTACGAGCAGTACTTC.

This clonotype has a handful of counts. This chain uses TRBV11-2 with TRBJ2-3, with a possible D match to TRBD2 (5 bases). Trimming took off 2 bases at V and 3 bases at J, with 9 bases between the two ends. The CDR3 has 14 residues. Germline CDR1 reads SGHAT; CDR2 reads FQNNGV. The CDR3 DNA reads TGTGCCAGCAGCTTAAGGACTCCTACAGATACGCAGTATTTT. As protein: CASSLRTPTDTQYF.

This chain links TRBV7-2 with TRBJ2-2; weak D call: TRBD2 (5 bases). The germline gives CDR1 SGHTA, CDR2 FQGNSA. V dropped 0 bases and J dropped 3 bases, with 8 bases sitting between them. The CDR3 contains 15 residues. Here the CDR3 reads CASSLARADTGELFF. As DNA, the CDR3 is TGTGCCAGCAGCTTAGCGAGGGCCGACACCGGGGAGCTGTTTTTT. Full variable domain (missing parts from reference TRBV7-2 and TRBJ2-2): GAGVSQSPSNKVTEKGKDVELRCDPISGHTALYWYRQSLGQGLEFLIYFQGNSAPDKSGLPSDRFSAERTGGSVSTLTIQRTQQEDSAVYLCASSLARADTGELFFGEGSRLTVL.

The J gene is TRBJ2-1, the V gene TRBV7-2; 13 positions match TRBD2. This CDR3 has 15 residues. V lost 2 bases to trimming and J lost 10 bases; unmatched junction nucleotides: 5. CDR1 is SGHTA and CDR2 is FQGNSA in the germline V gene. CDR3 residues: CASSLPGLAGLEQFF. The CDR3 DNA is TGTGCCAGCAGCTTACCGGGACTAGCGGGACTAGAGCAGTTCTTC.

This clonotype has just a few counts. The gene calls are TRBV6-2 or TRBV6-3 and TRBJ2-1, with 8 positions matching TRBD2. V gave up 5 bases and J gave up 7 bases; unmatched junction bases: 13. CDR3 length equals 16 residues. In germline, CDR1 is MNHEY, CDR2 SVGEGT. CDR3 sequence reads: CASSPPRGGAGNEQFF. CDR3 nucleotide sequence: TGTGCCAGCAGTCCGCCCCGGGGGGGGGCAGGAAATGAGCAGTTCTTC.

This clonotype came up a few times. The chain has TRBV28 and TRBJ2-5, with 11 bases identical to TRBD1. The CDR3 spans 14 residues. Unmatched junction bases numbered 6, after V lost 7 bases and J lost 5 bases. Looked up from germline, CDR1 is MDHEN and CDR2 is SYDVKM. CDR3 sequence: CASTSGQGGETQYF. CDR3 nucleotides: TGTGCCAGCACCTCGGGACAGGGGGGCGAGACCCAGTACTTC.

The rearrangement uses TRBV5-1 and TRBJ1-4; 8 nucleotides align to TRBD1. V dropped 4 bases and J dropped 0; count of bases not matched to a gene: 2. The CDR3 contains 15 residues. Germline values: CDR1 SGHRS, CDR2 YFSETQ. Here the CDR3 reads CASSGQGATNEKLFF. The CDR3 region has the DNA TGCGCCAGCAGCGGACAGGGCGCAACTAATGAAAAACTGTTTTTT.

This clonotype was picked up a small number of times. The rearrangement joins TRBV6-5 to TRBJ2-3, with unresolved D. Germline lookup yields CDR1 MNHEY and CDR2 SVGAGI. This CDR3 spans 15 amino acids. V lost 3 bases to trimming and J lost 0 bases, with 10 bases between them. As DNA, the CDR3 is TGTGCCAGCAGTTATTCCTTCGGGAGCACAGATACGCAGTATTTT. Protein: CASSYSFGSTDTQYF.

This chain links TRBV20-1 with TRBJ2-1, with 15 bases that match TRBD2. The junction had 3 bases not matched to a gene; V was cut back by 4 bases and J by 5 bases. The CDR3 contains 15 residues. Germline lookup yields CDR1 DFQATT and CDR2 SNEGSKA (reference sequence). In nucleotides, the CDR3 is TGCAGTGCTATCTGGACTAGCGGGAGGGACAATGAGCAGTTCTTC. It codes for CSAIWTSGRDNEQFF.

This clonotype came up many times. The CDR3 protein is CASSLGGSNYGYTF. CDR3 coding DNA: TGCGCCAGCAGCTTAGGGGGCAGTAACTATGGCTACACCTTC. V gene TRBV5-1 combines with J gene TRBJ1-2, with 7 bases identical to TRBD1. There are 14 residues in the CDR3. Germline trimming cut 2 bases from V and 1 base from J; bases unmatched to any gene: 2. The germline gives CDR1 SGHRS, CDR2 YFSETQ. Supplemented by reference TRBV5-1 and TRBJ1-2, the full variable domain reads KAGVTQTPRYLIKTRGQQVTLSCSPISGHRSVSWYQQTPGQGLQFLFEYFSETQRNKGNFPGRFSGRQFSNSRSEMNVSTLELGDSALYLCASSLGGSNYGYTFGSGTRLTVV.

The chain links TRBV4-3 to TRBJ2-2; D gene ambiguous. Germline CDR1 LGHNA, CDR2 YSLEER. The germline V and J ends were trimmed by 0 bases and 7 bases, with 15 bases remaining between them. This CDR3 contains 16 residues. The CDR3 DNA sequence: TGCGCCAGCAGCCAAGATCTGTGGGTTGAGCACGGGGAGCTGTTTTTT. Its protein product is CASSQDLWVEHGELFF.